A selection of T cell receptor beta chains follows, all from one sample in a study of siplizumab effects on memory and regulatory T cells. Generated by immunoSEQ multiplex PCR, the TCRdb table keeps only in-frame clones and is missing some. The sample lists around 330 clones, around 70% seen once, with around 10% in the top ten. What these receptors recognize is not known. Sequencing was carried out using CFSE-low (dividing) CD8+ T cells sorted from an allogeneic mixed lymphocyte reaction. The receptors originated from a human donor in good health; the cells came from an allogeneic mixed lymphocyte reaction. Both conserved end residues are part of each CDR3. D genes are given only for firm matches. Not all rows give a size; the values are once, few, many and, for expanded clones, a class.

>TRBD2|TRBJ2-7|15|TRBV15|few
TGTGCCACCAGCTCGGGACTAGGTGGGGGCTACGAGCAGTACTTC
CATSSGLGGGYEQYF
>NA|TRBJ2-1|18|TRBV2|NA
TGTGCCAGCAGTGAAGACAGGGAAGGTGGTACTGGGCGCGATGAGCAGTTCTTC
CASSEDREGGTGRDEQFF
>NA|TRBJ1-3|14|TRBV9|NA
TGTGCCAGCAGCCCTGGGGGAGGTGGAAACACCATATATTTT
CASSPGGGGNTIYF
>NA|TRBJ2-2|16|TRBV4-1|few
TGCGCCAGCAGCCATATAGCGGTCGCGAACACCGGGGAGCTGTTTTTT
CASSHIAVANTGELFF
>NA|TRBJ2-7|16|TRBV5-1|NA
TGCGCCAGCAGCTTGGAAGGGGGGGTACCCACCTACGAGCAGTACTTC
CASSLEGGVPTYEQYF
>NA|TRBJ1-1|12|TRBV9|NA
TGTGCCAGCAGCGTCGAGGGCACTGAAGCTTTCTTT
CASSVEGTEAFF
>TRBD2|TRBJ2-7|16|TRBV4-1|NA
TGCGCCAGCAGCCAAGATCTAGCGGGGGGAACCTACGAGCAGTACTTC
CASSQDLAGGTYEQYF
>NA|TRBJ2-5|12|TRBV18|few
TGTGCCAGCTCACCAGATCAAGAGACCCAGTACTTC
CASSPDQETQYF
>TRBD1|TRBJ1-2|16|TRBV4-1|few
TGCGCCAGCAGCCAAGGGACGGGACAGGAACTCTATGGCTACACCTTC
CASSQGTGQELYGYTF
>NA|TRBJ1-2|13|TRBV6-5|few
TGTGCCAGCAGTTACTCCGAGTTTAGGGGCTACACCTTC
CASSYSEFRGYTF
>NA|TRBJ1-1|13|TRBV7-9|few
TGTGCCAGCAGCTTTCCGATAAACACTGAAGCTTTCTTT
CASSFPINTEAFF
>TRBD1|TRBJ1-5|17|TRBV28|NA
TGTGCCAGCAGTCTTTACTCCGGGACAGGGATAAATCAGCCCCAGCATTTT
CASSLYSGTGINQPQHF
>TRBD1|TRBJ1-2|13|TRBV27|NA
TGTGCCAGCAGTTTAGGACAGGGACTTTTTAGGACCTTC
CASSLGQGLFRTF
>NA|TRBJ2-5|14|TRBV9|NA
TGTGCCAGCAGCCCAGAAGGGGATCAAGAGACCCAGTACTTC
CASSPEGDQETQYF
>NA|TRBJ1-2|16|TRBV5-4|NA
TGTGCCAGCAGCTCTGCAGGGGACCTACCTAACTATGGCTACACCTTC
CASSSAGDLPNYGYTF
>TRBD2|TRBJ2-7|14|TRBV27|once
TGTGCCAGCACTAGCGGGGGGCCGAGCTACGAGCAGTACTTC
CASTSGGPSYEQYF
>NA|TRBJ2-1|14|TRBV9|NA
TGTGCCAGCAGCGTAGAGAGGGTTATTGATGAGCAGTTCTTC
CASSVERVIDEQFF
>NA|TRBJ1-3|14|TRBV11-2|hyperexpanded
TGTGCCAGCAGCACCTTTACCTCTGGAAACACCATATATTTT
CASSTFTSGNTIYF
>NA|TRBJ2-3|15|TRBV11-1|NA
TGTGCCAGCAGCTTAGCCAGGACAGGCACAGATACGCAGTATTTT
CASSLARTGTDTQYF
>NA|TRBJ2-5|14|TRBV7-9|NA
TGTGCCAGCAGCTTAGTAGGACCCGGGGAGACCCAGTACTTC
CASSLVGPGETQYF
>TRBD1|TRBJ1-1|13|TRBV6-5|NA
TGTGCCAGCAGTGAGGGGGCGAACACTGAAGCTTTCTTT
CASSEGANTEAFF
>NA|TRBJ2-1|11|TRBV1|NA
TGCACCAGCAGCCCCTCAAATGAGCAGTTCTTC
CTSSPSNEQFF
>TRBD1|TRBJ2-3|13|TRBV11-2|few
TGTGCCAGCAGCCACCGACAGGGCTGGACGCAGTATTTT
CASSHRQGWTQYF
>NA|TRBJ1-1|15|TRBV4-1|NA
TGCGCCAGCAGCTTCCAGACAAGGGGGGACACTGAAGCTTTCTTT
CASSFQTRGDTEAFF
>TRBD1|TRBJ2-2|16|TRBV9|NA
TGTGCCAGCAGCGACGGACAGGGGGCCAGGACCGGGGAGCTGTTTTTT
CASSDGQGARTGELFF
>NA|TRBJ2-5|15|TRBV7-7|NA
TGTGCCAGCAGCCCGATTCCGGGACAAGGGGAGACCCAGTACTTC
CASSPIPGQGETQYF
>NA|TRBJ1-1|16|TRBV7-8|NA
TGTGCCAGCAGCTTGGTCCCTCGGGGAGGGGACACTGAAGCTTTCTTT
CASSLVPRGGDTEAFF
>TRBD1|TRBJ2-7|15|TRBV2|NA
TGTGCCAGCACCGAGCTCCGGACAGGGGAGTACGAGCAGTACTTC
CASTELRTGEYEQYF
>NA|TRBJ2-3|16|TRBV5-6|NA
TGTGCCAGCAGCTTGATGACTAGGGGTTTTACAGATACGCAGTATTTT
CASSLMTRGFTDTQYF
>TRBD1|TRBJ2-1|15|TRBV27|NA
TGTGCCAGCAGTTCCGGGACAGCCCCTTACAATGAGCAGTTCTTC
CASSSGTAPYNEQFF
>TRBD2|TRBJ2-7|16|TRBV4-3|NA
TGCGCCAGCAGCCAAGGGATAGGACTAGACTCCTACGAGCAGTACTTC
CASSQGIGLDSYEQYF
>TRBD1|TRBJ2-7|15|TRBV19|NA
TGTGCCAGTAGTGTCGGGACAGGGCTAGCCTACGAGCAGTACTTC
CASSVGTGLAYEQYF
>TRBD2|TRBJ2-7|13|TRBV6-5|few
TGTGCCAGCAGCGCGGGGGGCGGGTACGAGCAGTACTTC
CASSAGGGYEQYF
>TRBD2|TRBJ2-1|17|TRBV19|NA
TGTGCCAGTAGTATAGCGAGCGGGGGGCTAATTTTTAATGAGCAGTTCTTC
CASSIASGGLIFNEQFF
>TRBD2|TRBJ2-1|14|TRBV11-3|NA
TGTGCCAGCAGCTTATGGGGAGGGGAACATGAGCAGTTCTTC
CASSLWGGEHEQFF
>NA|TRBJ2-3|16|TRBV28|once
TGTGCCAGCAGTTTCGGGCGGGGGCCTAGCACAGATACGCAGTATTTT
CASSFGRGPSTDTQYF
>TRBD1|TRBJ2-3|15|TRBV7-2|NA
TGTGCCAGCAGCCAACTCCAGGGGGCCCCAGATACGCAGTATTTT
CASSQLQGAPDTQYF
>NA|TRBJ1-5|14|TRBV4-1|few
TGCGCCAGCAGCCCTGGAGCGGGGGATCAGCCCCAGCATTTT
CASSPGAGDQPQHF
>NA|TRBJ2-1|11|TRBV19|NA
TGTGCCAGTAGTCAACATGGTGAGCAGTTCTTC
CASSQHGEQFF
>TRBD1|TRBJ1-5|17|TRBV28|NA
TGTGCCAGCAGTCTTTACCCCGGGACAGGGATAAATCAGCCCCAGCATTTT
CASSLYPGTGINQPQHF
>NA|TRBJ2-7|14|TRBV19|NA
TGTGCCAGTAGTTCTGCCGGGAGAGCCTACGAGCAGTACTTC
CASSSAGRAYEQYF
>TRBD1|TRBJ2-1|15|TRBV7-2|NA
TGTGCCAGCAGCTCACAGGGGCCCTCCTACAATGAGCAGTTCTTC
CASSSQGPSYNEQFF
>TRBD2|TRBJ2-2|16|TRBV5-6|once
TGTGCCAGCCAGGAGGGTAAGGGACTACAACACCGGGGAGCTGTTTTT
CASQEGKGLQHRGAVF
>NA|TRBJ2-1|16|TRBV5-1|NA
TGCGCCAGCAGCTTGGCCGGGGGTGATACCTACAATGAGCAGTTCTTC
CASSLAGGDTYNEQFF
>NA|TRBJ2-1|12|TRBV7-9|NA
TGTGCCAGCAGCGTTATGAGTAATGAGCAGTTCTTC
CASSVMSNEQFF
>NA|TRBJ1-5|15|TRBV4-3|NA
TGCGCCAGCAGCCAAGATGGAGGGGACAATCAGCCCCAGCATTTT
CASSQDGGDNQPQHF
>NA|TRBJ1-2|14|TRBV27|NA
TGTGCCAGCAGTTTTAGGGGGATCGGCTATGGCTACACCTTC
CASSFRGIGYGYTF
>NA|TRBJ2-7|14|TRBV5-4|NA
TGTGCCAGCAGCGCATTCAGAGGACCCTACGAGCAGTACTTC
CASSAFRGPYEQYF
>NA|TRBJ2-6|17|TRBV10-3|NA
TGTGCCATCAGTCGCGTCGCCATACAAAGTCGGGCCAACGTCCTGACTTTC
CAISRVAIQSRANVLTF
>NA|TRBJ1-3|13|TRBV19|once
TGTGCCTCCGCGGACATCTCTGGAAACACCATATATTTT
CASADISGNTIYF
>NA|TRBJ2-5|17|TRBV25-1|NA
TGTGCCAGCAGTGAACAGGCCCCCCTCCGCTTCCAAGAGACCCAGTACTTC
CASSEQAPLRFQETQYF
>NA|TRBJ2-3|15|TRBV2|NA
TGTGCCAGCTTAGACCGGGACATCGGTGAATGGACGCAGTATTTT
CASLDRDIGEWTQYF
>TRBD2|TRBJ2-5|15|TRBV5-4|NA
TGTGCCAGCAGAAGACTAGCGGGGGTCCAAGAGACCCAGTACTTC
CASRRLAGVQETQYF
>NA|TRBJ2-7|16|TRBV27|NA
TGTGCCAGCAGTTTATCTTTGGGGGAAGTAGTCTACGAGCAGTACTTC
CASSLSLGEVVYEQYF
>NA|TRBJ1-1|13|TRBV6-5|few
TGTGCCAGCAGTTACACAGGAAACACTGAAGCTTTCTTT
CASSYTGNTEAFF